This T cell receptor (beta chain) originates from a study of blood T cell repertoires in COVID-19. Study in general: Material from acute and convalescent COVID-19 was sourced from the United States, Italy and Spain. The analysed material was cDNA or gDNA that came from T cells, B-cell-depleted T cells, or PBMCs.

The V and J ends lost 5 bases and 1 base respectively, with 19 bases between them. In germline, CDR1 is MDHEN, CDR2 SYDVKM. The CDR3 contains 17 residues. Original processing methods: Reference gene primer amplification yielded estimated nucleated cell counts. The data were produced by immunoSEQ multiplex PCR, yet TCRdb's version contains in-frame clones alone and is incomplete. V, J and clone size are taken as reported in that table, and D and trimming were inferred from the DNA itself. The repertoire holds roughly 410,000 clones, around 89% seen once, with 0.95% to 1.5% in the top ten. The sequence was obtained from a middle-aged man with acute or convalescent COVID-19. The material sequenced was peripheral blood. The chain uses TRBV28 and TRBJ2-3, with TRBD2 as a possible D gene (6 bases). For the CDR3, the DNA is TGTGCCAGCAGTCGACCGGAGGGCGGCACTCGCACAGATACGCAGTATTTT. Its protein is CASSRPEGGTRTDTQYF.